Following are 30 T cell receptor beta chains from one sample sequenced in a study of T cell responses to AZD1222 COVID-19 vaccine. Sequenced by immunoSEQ multiplex PCR; TCRdb stores in-frame clones only, minus some. The sample records about 140,000 clones, 75% to 95% being singletons. The sequencing here drew on peripheral blood, taken 28 days after the second dose of the MenACWY control vaccine. Receptors originate from an adult who received the MenACWY meningococcal vaccine as a control.

Note on this clone: Different DNA sequences within this sample yield the same CDR3. V gene TRBV7-2 combines with J gene TRBJ2-7, with 7 bases that match TRBD2. The CDR3 length is 15 residues. Looked up from germline, CDR1 is SGHTA and CDR2 is FQGNSA. Unmatched junction bases numbered 3, after V lost 1 base and J lost 0 bases. CDR3 residues: CASSLVGGSSYEQYF. For the CDR3, the DNA is TGTGCCAGCAGCTTAGTAGGCGGGAGCTCCTACGAGCAGTACTTC.

This rearrangement joins TRBV6-6 to TRBJ2-2; tentatively, D is TRBD1 (6 bases). Germline-derived CDR1 and CDR2 are MNHNY and SVGAGI (reference sequence). V shed 4 bases and J shed 1 base, with 13 bases lying between them. CDR3 size: 16 residues. In nucleotides, the CDR3 is TGTGCCAGCAGTTTCCAGGGGATCATGAACACCGGGGAGCTGTTTTTT. Translating gives CASSFQGIMNTGELFF.

V usage is TRBV6-2 or TRBV6-3 and J usage is TRBJ2-5, with 7 bases fitting TRBD1. The length of the CDR3 is 14 residues. Germline lookup yields CDR1 MNHEY and CDR2 SVGEGT. After removal of 3 bases from V and 4 bases from J, the junction contained 5 bases not matched to a gene. CDR3 sequence reads: CASSYNYRGETQYF. The CDR3 DNA follows: TGTGCCAGCAGTTATAATTACAGGGGAGAGACCCAGTACTTC.

The chain carries TRBV12-3 or TRBV12-4 and TRBJ1-1; 8 positions match TRBD1. This CDR3 contains 13 residues. With 4 bases clipped from V and 8 bases from J, the junction kept 6 bases outside the gene matches. In DNA form, the CDR3 reads TGTGCCAGCAGTTGGGGGACAGGAGGCGAAGCTTTCTTT. It codes for CASSWGTGGEAFF.

The chain is built from TRBV7-2 and TRBJ2-3; D unclear. The CDR3 has 15 amino acids. Trimming cost V 11 bases and J 0 bases, with 18 bases left between them. Germline V CDR1 and CDR2: SGHTA, FQGNSA. CDR3 coding DNA: TGTGCCTCAGCCGCCTGGGGTCCTAGCACAGATACGCAGTATTTT. Translated: CASAAWGPSTDTQYF.

The chain links TRBV7-2 to TRBJ2-7; D may be TRBD1 or TRBD2 (5 bases each). In germline, CDR1 is SGHTA, CDR2 FQGNSA. Deletions cut 4 bases from V and 4 bases from J, with 17 bases between. The CDR3 extends over 15 amino acids. CDR3 region: CASSSGGASLYEQYF. CDR3 bases: TGTGCCAGCAGCTCGGGTGGGGCTAGCCTTTACGAGCAGTACTTC.

The chain couples TRBV6-2 or TRBV6-3 to TRBJ1-5; a possible D gene is TRBD1 (6 bases). The CDR3 sequence is 14 residues long. The germline V and J ends were trimmed by 3 bases and 5 bases, with 11 bases remaining between them. In germline, CDR1 is MNHEY, CDR2 SVGEGT. The CDR3 sequence: CASSYTGPDQPQHF. The CDR3 DNA sequence: TGTGCCAGCAGTTATACAGGGCCCGATCAGCCCCAGCATTTT.

In DNA form, the CDR3 reads TGTGCCAGCAGAACCACGGACAGGGCCGGGACTAGCGGGGGGCAAGAGACCCAGTACTTC. Residues: CASRTTDRAGTSGGQETQYF. The chain carries TRBV5-5 and TRBJ2-5, with 15 nucleotides matching TRBD2. Germline V gene lookup returns CDR1 SGHKS and CDR2 YYEKEE (reference sequence). Unmatched junction bases numbered 16, after V lost 5 bases and J lost 2 bases. The CDR3 totals 20 residues.

This chain connects TRBV27 to TRBJ2-7; D remains unclear. Looked up from germline, CDR1 is MNHEY and CDR2 is SMNVEV (reference sequence). The CDR3 has 13 residues. Deletions cut 4 bases from V and 2 bases from J, with 9 bases between. The CDR3 region is CASSSDVTYEQYF. Here the CDR3 DNA reads TGTGCCAGCAGTTCGGACGTTACCTACGAGCAGTACTTC.

The gene calls are TRBV12-3 or TRBV12-4 and TRBJ1-5; D call uncertain. Trimming pared 1 base from V and 6 bases from J, leaving 4 bases between. The CDR3 extends over 12 amino acids. CDR3 DNA: TGTGCCAGCAGTTTAGTGGGTCAGCCCCAGCATTTT. This codes for CASSLVGQPQHF.

This sequence joins TRBV2 and TRBJ1-1; D not certain. V lost 2 bases and J 2 bases, leaving 6 bases between the germline ends. The CDR3 covers 13 residues. Germline values: CDR1 SNHLY, CDR2 FYNNEI. The CDR3 region is CASSETPNTEAFF. CDR3 bases: TGTGCCAGCAGTGAAACCCCCAACACTGAAGCTTTCTTT.

This rearrangement joins TRBV30 to TRBJ2-1; possibly TRBD2 for D (7 bases). The V and J ends lost 1 base and 9 bases respectively, with 16 bases between them. This CDR3 spans 14 amino acids. Per germline, CDR1 GTSNPN and CDR2 SVGIG (reference sequence). The CDR3 loop reads CAWSGGGASVEQFF. The CDR3 nucleotides read TGTGCCTGGAGTGGTGGGGGGGCGTCGGTTGAGCAGTTCTTC.

The V and J genes are TRBV2 and TRBJ1-2; D uncertain. The CDR3 spans 14 residues. V was shortened by 2 bases and J by 2 bases, with 9 bases between the two germline ends. Germline V gene lookup returns CDR1 SNHLY and CDR2 FYNNEI. The chain's CDR3 is CASSETVGNYGYTF. Written as DNA, the CDR3 is TGTGCCAGCAGTGAAACTGTCGGGAACTATGGCTACACCTTC. Full variable domain (remainder filled in from reference TRBV2 and TRBJ1-2): EPEVTQTPSHQVTQMGQEVILRCVPISNHLYFYWYRQILGQKVEFLVSFYNNEISEKSEIFDDQFSVERPDGSNFTLKIRSTKLEDSAMYFCASSETVGNYGYTFGSGTRLTVV.

The gene calls are TRBV9 and TRBJ2-5; 9 positions match TRBD1. With V trimmed by 0 bases and J by 4 bases, 10 bases remained unmatched. There are 17 residues in the CDR3. Germline CDR1 and CDR2: SGDLS and YYNGEE. The CDR3: CASSVALGTGFGETQYF. The CDR3 nucleotides are TGTGCCAGCAGCGTAGCTTTAGGGACAGGGTTTGGAGAGACCCAGTACTTC.

The rearrangement links TRBV7-6 to TRBJ1-1, with D unresolved. This CDR3 has 15 residues. V lost 4 bases and J lost 1, with 13 bases in between. Germline loops: CDR1 SGHVS, CDR2 FNYEAQ. Here the CDR3 DNA reads TGTGCCAGCAGCTCCGGGAGGGCCCCGAACACTGAAGCTTTCTTT. This translates into CASSSGRAPNTEAFF. The variable domain in full, completed from reference TRBV7-6 and TRBJ1-1, reads GAGVSQSPRYKVTKRGQDVALRCDPISGHVSLYWYRQALGQGPEFLTYFNYEAQQDKSGLPNDRFSAERPEGSISTLTIQRTEQRDSAMYRCASSSGRAPNTEAFFGQGTRLTVV.

The J gene is TRBJ2-1, the V gene TRBV21-1; the DNA was not compared with TRBD1, the D call given in the table. TRBV21-1 is a pseudogene. The CDR3 covers 23 residues. DNA of the CDR3: TGTGCCAGCCCACAGGGAGAGCAGGCGGACCCGTGGGCCTCACCCCGGGCTTACAATGAGCAGTTCTTC. Translating it yields CASPQGEQADPWASPRAYNEQFF.

The chain has TRBV5-4 and TRBJ2-7; 9 bases agree with TRBD1. Per germline, CDR1 SGHNT and CDR2 YYREEE (reference sequence). J gave up 6 bases and V 0 bases, and 4 bases lay outside the gene matches. The CDR3 is 14 amino acids. CDR3 nucleotides: TGTGCCAGCAGCTTGGACACAGGGGGCGGCGAGCAGTACTTC. Translated, it gives CASSLDTGGGEQYF. The whole variable domain, filled in from reference TRBV5-4 and TRBJ2-7, reads ETGVTQSPTHLIKTRGQQVTLRCSSQSGHNTVSWYQQALGQGPQFIFQYYREEENGRGNFPPRFSGLQFPNYSSELNVNALELDDSALYLCASSLDTGGGEQYFGPGTRLTVT.

J is TRBJ2-7 and V is TRBV27; 9 nucleotides agree with TRBD1. This CDR3 region has 12 residues. Germline CDR1 is MNHEY and CDR2 is SMNVEV (reference sequence). Unmatched junction bases numbered 2, after V lost 5 bases and J lost 6 bases. In DNA, the CDR3 is TGTGCCAGCAGTCGACAGGGGGGCGAGCAGTACTTC. It is translated as CASSRQGGEQYF.

The chain joins TRBV4-3 to TRBJ1-6, with D uncertain. Germline CDR1 reads LGHNA; CDR2 reads YSLEER. This CDR3 has 14 residues. Trimming stripped 0 bases from V and 8 bases from J, with 8 bases between. Written as DNA, the CDR3 is TGCGCCAGCAGCCAAGAGGCAGTAGATTCACCCCTCCACTTT. This gives the protein CASSQEAVDSPLHF.

This chain joins TRBV12-3 or TRBV12-4 and TRBJ1-1, with 8 nucleotides matching TRBD1. CDR3 size: 13 residues. After removal of 0 bases from V and 9 bases from J, the junction contained 3 bases not matched to a gene. The CDR3 DNA sequence: TGTGCCAGCAGTTTAGCGGGCAGGGGGCAAGCTTTCTTT. Amino acids: CASSLAGRGQAFF.

The CDR3 region is CASSQDSDSRGRELFF. The CDR3 DNA reads as TGCGCCAGCAGCCAAGATAGTGATAGCCGAGGCAGGGAGCTGTTTTTT. This chain uses TRBV4-3 with TRBJ2-2; D unclear. Trimming took off 0 bases at V and 9 bases at J, with 17 bases between the two ends. The CDR3 has 16 amino acids. The germline V gene has CDR1 LGHNA and CDR2 YSLEER.

The V gene is TRBV5-5, the J gene TRBJ1-1; D not certain. V was clipped by 4 bases and J by 3 bases, with 10 bases between them. The CDR3 is 13 residues long. CDR1 and CDR2 from the germline V gene are SGHKS and YYEKEE (reference sequence). CDR3 in amino acids: CASSVVEYTEAFF. The DNA for the CDR3 is TGTGCCAGCAGCGTGGTTGAGTACACTGAAGCTTTCTTT.

This sequence joins TRBV9 and TRBJ1-2, with D hard to call. The V and J ends lost 4 bases and 4 bases respectively, with 14 bases between them. Looked up from germline, CDR1 is SGDLS and CDR2 is YYNGEE. CDR3 length: 14 amino acids. CDR3 sequence: CASSSRSGSYGYTF. The CDR3 DNA sequence: TGTGCCAGCAGCTCCCGGTCAGGAAGCTATGGCTACACCTTC.

A remark on this clone: The sample holds other DNA sequences that translate to the same CDR3. The chain is built from TRBV11-3 and TRBJ2-3; TRBD2 matches 13 bases. Germline trimming cut 5 bases from V and 2 bases from J; bases unmatched to any gene: 4. Per germline, CDR1 SGHNT and CDR2 YENEEA. This CDR3 spans 16 amino acids. The CDR3 DNA follows: TGTGCCAGCAGCCGTGGACTAGCGGGAGACACAGATACGCAGTATTTT. Its protein product is CASSRGLAGDTDTQYF. The full variable domain, in which reference TRBV11-3 and TRBJ2-3 provide the parts outside the CDR3, is EAGVVQSPRYKIIEKKQPVAFWCNPISGHNTLYWYLQNLGQGPELLIRYENEEAVDDSQLPKDRFSAERLKGVDSTLKIQPAELGDSAVYLCASSRGLAGDTDTQYFGPGTRLTVL.

The chain uses TRBV19 and TRBJ2-6, with D hard to call. This CDR3 has 15 amino acids. Germline V gives CDR1 LNHDA, CDR2 SQIVND (reference sequence). V was pared by 2 bases and J by 3 bases, with 8 bases between. The CDR3 protein is CASSIFNGGANVLTF. The CDR3 region has the DNA TGTGCCAGTAGTATATTTAACGGTGGGGCCAACGTCCTGACTTTC. The full variable domain, its missing parts supplied by reference TRBV19 and TRBJ2-6, is DGGITQSPKYLFRKEGQNVTLSCEQNLNHDAMYWYRQDPGQGLRLIYYSQIVNDFQKGDIAEGYSVSREKKESFPLTVTSAQKNPTAFYLCASSIFNGGANVLTFGAGSRLTVL.

The rearrangement links TRBV5-1 to TRBJ2-5; 9 bases are a match to TRBD2. J lost 5 bases, V lost 0 bases, and 8 bases had no gene match. CDR3 length equals 16 residues. Germline CDR1 is SGHRS and CDR2 is YFSETQ. DNA for the CDR3: TGCGCCAGCAGCTTGGCTCGCGGGGGGGCGGTGGAGACCCAGTACTTC. It codes for CASSLARGGAVETQYF.

This clone was seen only a few times. The gene calls are TRBV7-9 and TRBJ1-3; 7 nucleotides line up with TRBD1. The V and J ends lost 5 bases and 2 bases, in that order; junction bases with no gene match: 6. CDR3 size: 15 residues. CDR1 SEHNR and CDR2 FQNEAQ come from the germline V gene (reference sequence). The chain's CDR3 is CASSNQTGAGNTIYF. The CDR3 region has the DNA TGTGCCAGCAGCAATCAAACAGGGGCTGGAAACACCATATATTTT.

The chain combines TRBV28 with TRBJ2-7; D possibly uses TRBD1 or TRBD2 (5 bases each). The CDR3 is made up of 13 amino acids. V was cut by 6 bases and J by 4 bases, with 13 bases left in between. CDR1 and CDR2 (germline): MDHEN, SYDVKM. The CDR3 coding sequence is TGTGCCAGCAGACTGGGACGGTTGTACGAGCAGTACTTC. It is translated as CASRLGRLYEQYF.

The chain employs TRBV6-2 or TRBV6-3 and TRBJ2-3; the D call may be TRBD1 or TRBD2 (5 bases each). Germline V CDR1 and CDR2: MNHEY, SVGEGT. V lost 3 bases and J 2 bases, leaving 18 bases between the germline ends. The CDR3 runs to 17 residues. The CDR3 region is CASSYVPGTRTTDTQYF. CDR3 sequence (DNA): TGTGCCAGCAGTTATGTGCCCGGGACCAGAACCACAGATACGCAGTATTTT.

The CDR3, as DNA: TGTGCCAGCAGCCAATCCCGGTTTTCTGGCTACACCTTC. It yields the protein CASSQSRFSGYTF. V is TRBV16 and J is TRBJ1-2; D uncertain. CDR3 length equals 13 residues. Trimming removed 0 bases from V and 7 bases from J, with 9 bases in between. CDR1 and CDR2 (germline): KGHSY, FQNENV. The variable domain in full, completed from reference TRBV16 and TRBJ1-2, reads GEEVAQTPKHLVRGEGQKAKLYCAPIKGHSYVFWYQQVLKNEFKFLISFQNENVFDETGMPKERFSAKCLPNSPCSLEIQATKLEDSAVYFCASSQSRFSGYTFGSGTRLTVV.